This TCR beta chain was found in a study of T cells in Graves' hyperthyroidism and ophthalmopathy. Amplified regions were TCR beta CDR3 sequences from RNA transcripts. In the first-round RT-PCR of the TCR CDR3, the HTBI primer set was used. TCRdb processed the multiplex PCR reads anew with MiXCR; each CDR3 protein has one entry. The sample shows 400,000 to 600,000 distinct CDR3 sequences, 15% to 20% of them seen only once. The sequencing sample was made of blood. This TCR was recovered from a woman aged 30 to 39 with Graves' ophthalmopathy.

CDR3 region: CASRVAGGPSGANVLTF. The CDR3 DNA reads as TGTGCCAGCAGGGTTGCGGGAGGGCCCTCTGGGGCCAACGTCCTGACTTTC. V is TRBV6-2 or TRBV6-3 and J is TRBJ2-6, with 9 bases fitting TRBD2. This CDR3 is built from 17 residues. The trim removed 6 bases at V and 0 bases at J, leaving 6 bases unmatched. CDR1 MNHEY and CDR2 SVGEGT come from the germline V gene.